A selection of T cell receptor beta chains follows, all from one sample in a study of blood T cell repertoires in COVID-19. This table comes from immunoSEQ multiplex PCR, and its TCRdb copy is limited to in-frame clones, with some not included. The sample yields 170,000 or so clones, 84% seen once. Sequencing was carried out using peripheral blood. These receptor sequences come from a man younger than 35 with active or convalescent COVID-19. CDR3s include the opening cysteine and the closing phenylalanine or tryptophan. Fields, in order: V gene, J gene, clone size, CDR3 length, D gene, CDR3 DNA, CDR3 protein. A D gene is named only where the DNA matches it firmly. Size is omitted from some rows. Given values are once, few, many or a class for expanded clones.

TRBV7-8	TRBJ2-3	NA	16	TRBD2	TGTGCCAGCAGTTCCCGAGCGGGGGCGAGCACAGATACGCAGTATTTT	CASSSRAGASTDTQYF
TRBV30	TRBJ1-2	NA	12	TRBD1	TGTGCCTGGACAGGGGGCGCATATGGCTACACCTTC	CAWTGGAYGYTF
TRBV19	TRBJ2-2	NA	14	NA	TGTGCCAGTAGTATCCTTTCAGGGACCGGGGAGCTGTTTTTT	CASSILSGTGELFF
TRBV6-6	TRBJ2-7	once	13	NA	TGTGCCAGCAGCCGACTACAGGGTTACGAGCAGTACTTC	CASSRLQGYEQYF
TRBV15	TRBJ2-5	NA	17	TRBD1	TGTGCCACCAGCAGGGCCTGGACAGGGGAGTCGGGAGAGACCCAGTACTTC	CATSRAWTGESGETQYF
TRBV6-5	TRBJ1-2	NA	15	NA	TGTGCCAGCAGGATAACAGGACGGCTTAACTATGGCTACACCTTC	CASRITGRLNYGYTF
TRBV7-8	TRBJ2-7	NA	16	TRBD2	TGTGCCAGCAGCTTATCCCAGCGGGGGGCCCCCTACGAGCAGTACTTC	CASSLSQRGAPYEQYF
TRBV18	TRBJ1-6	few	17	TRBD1	TGTGCCAGCTCACGGACAGGGGAGGCATCCTATAATTCACCCCTCCACTTT	CASSRTGEASYNSPLHF
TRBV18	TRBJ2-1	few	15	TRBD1	TGTGCCAGCTCACCCGACAGGGTGTCCTACAATGAGCAGTTCTTC	CASSPDRVSYNEQFF
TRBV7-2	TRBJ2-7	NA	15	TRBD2	TGTGCCAGCAGCAGGACTAGCGGGAGGTCCTACGAGCAGTACTTC	CASSRTSGRSYEQYF
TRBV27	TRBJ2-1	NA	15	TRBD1	TGTGCCAGCAGTTTTAGACAGGGCTCCTACAATGAGCAGTTCTTC	CASSFRQGSYNEQFF
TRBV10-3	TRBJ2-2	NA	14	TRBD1	TGTGCCACCAAGGGGACAGGAGGCTTCGGGGAGCTGTTTTTT	CATKGTGGFGELFF
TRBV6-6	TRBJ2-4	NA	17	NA	TGTGCCAGCAGTCCCGGGCTACAGGTTAATGCCAAAAACATTCAGTACTTC	CASSPGLQVNAKNIQYF
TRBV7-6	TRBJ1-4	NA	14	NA	TGTGCCAGCAGCACGGGAGCAACTAATGAAAAACTGTTTTTT	CASSTGATNEKLFF
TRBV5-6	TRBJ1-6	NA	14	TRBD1	TGTGCCAGCAGCTTGACAGGGGATCCCTCACCCCTCCACTTT	CASSLTGDPSPLHF
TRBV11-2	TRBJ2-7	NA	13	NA	TGTGCCAGCAGTCCAGGCCTCTCCTACGAGCAGTACTTC	CASSPGLSYEQYF
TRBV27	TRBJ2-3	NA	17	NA	TGTGCCAGCAGTTTAAAAAGGGCGGGACAGCGCACAGATACGCAGTATTTT	CASSLKRAGQRTDTQYF
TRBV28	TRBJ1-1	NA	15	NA	TGTGCCAGCAGTTTCGGGGGGCCCATGAACACTGAAGCTTTCTTT	CASSFGGPMNTEAFF
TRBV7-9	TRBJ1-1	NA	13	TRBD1	TGTGCCAGCAGCTGGGGACAGGGTACTGAAGCTTTCTTT	CASSWGQGTEAFF
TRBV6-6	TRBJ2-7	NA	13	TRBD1	TGTGCCAGCAGTTACGGACAGGGGAACGAGCAGTACTTC	CASSYGQGNEQYF
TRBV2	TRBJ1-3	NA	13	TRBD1	TGTGCCAGCACCCAGGGGGCTGGAAACACCATATATTTT	CASTQGAGNTIYF
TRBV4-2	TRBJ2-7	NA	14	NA	TGTGCCAGCAGCCAAGCAGCCAGGGGTTCCGAGCAGTACTTC	CASSQAARGSEQYF
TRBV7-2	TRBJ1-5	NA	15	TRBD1	TGTGCCAGCAGCCTGGGACAGGGGGGGCGTCAGCCCCAGCATTTT	CASSLGQGGRQPQHF
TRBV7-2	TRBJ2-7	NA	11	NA	TGTGCCAGCAGCTTAGGCCGGAGGCAGTACTTC	CASSLGRRQYF
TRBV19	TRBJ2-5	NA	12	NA	TGTGCCAGTAGTCAGGGTAGAGAGACCCAGTACTTC	CASSQGRETQYF
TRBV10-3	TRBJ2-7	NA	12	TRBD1	TGTGCCACAGAGGGACAGGGCCACGAGCAGTACTTC	CATEGQGHEQYF
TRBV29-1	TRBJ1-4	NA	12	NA	TGCAGCGTTGGACACAATGCCGAAAAACTGTTTTTT	CSVGHNAEKLFF
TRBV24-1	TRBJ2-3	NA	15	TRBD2	TGTGCCACCAGTGATCAGCGGGAGAGCACAGATACGCAGTATTTT	CATSDQRESTDTQYF
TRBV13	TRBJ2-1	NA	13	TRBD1	TGTGCCAGCAGCCGCCAGGGGGTAGGGGAGCAGTTCTTC	CASSRQGVGEQFF
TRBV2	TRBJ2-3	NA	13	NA	TGTGCCAGTCCACTAGGTTGCACAGATACGCAGTATTTT	CASPLGCTDTQYF
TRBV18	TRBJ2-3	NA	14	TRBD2	TGTGCCAGCTCCCCTAGCGGTAGCACAGATACGCAGTATTTT	CASSPSGSTDTQYF
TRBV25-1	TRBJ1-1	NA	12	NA	TGTGCCAGCACCAAAGGGGTATCTGAAGCTTTCTTT	CASTKGVSEAFF